This T cell receptor (beta chain) was retrieved from a study of stem cell transplantation in POMP-related autoinflammatory disease. Study background: Pre-transplant patients had naive-skewed CD4+ T cells and few CD8+ T cells. Study-wide results and caveats: Unique TRB V-J gene pairings were limited in number in patients with PRAID.

Germline assignment: CDR1 SNHLY and CDR2 FYNNEI. J gave up 7 bases and V 6 bases, and 11 bases lay outside the gene matches. The CDR3 loop spans 17 amino acids. Concerning this clone itself: Its antigen is not known.

The data were produced by immunoSEQ multiplex PCR, yet TCRdb's version contains in-frame clones alone and is incomplete. The sample lists tens of thousands of clones, 80% to 85% occurring once. PRAID combined immunodeficiency and autoinflammation. This clonotype was obtained from a human donor with POMP-related autoinflammation and immune dysregulation (PRAID). The chain couples TRBV2 to TRBJ2-3; TRBD2 matches 15 bases. The starting material was CD4+ T cells from PBMCs, obtained before stem cell transplantation. The CDR3 region is CASRENPGLAGGHTQYF. The CDR3 DNA follows: TGTGCCAGCAGGGAGAATCCGGGACTAGCGGGAGGCCATACGCAGTATTTT.